This paragraph covers one TCR beta chain sequence. What this receptor recognizes is not known. Nothing much larger sits one base from this clone, and base qualities are not available. This entry belongs to a study of long-term antiretroviral therapy in people with HIV (dated by TCRdb to the early 2020s). Concerning the study at large: The earliest samples were collected approximately a decade before the 2015 WHO recommendation for immediate ART, a period when ART was typically delayed until CD4 counts fell. Whether ART initiation and durable HIV suppression were associated with changes in peripheral blood TRB repertoire composition and diversity was tested in a retrospective serial study. The cohort contributed about 190 cryopreserved PBMC samples from a few dozen adults with confirmed HIV infection, collected serially over a mean of around 6 years (range 1-12). Among the approximately 30 participants with HIV, fewer than twelve were female. No cross-contamination during QIAcube processing was seen in test extractions of a monoclonal T-cell line run alongside roughly 30 polyclonal samples. Overall study outcomes, separate from this receptor: The repertoire was dominated across all time points by expanded TRB clones identified before ART initiation, although this dominance was seen to fluctuate and to decrease in many PLHIV after ART. HIV repertoires had narrower CDR3 length ranges than controls, and the network structure suggested an antigen-experienced repertoire that shifted only slightly toward naive after ART. Samples dated from the mid-2000s to the late 2010s, and the ART regimens used may be less effective than current ones. Unsorted PBMC were profiled instead of sorted CD4+ and CD8+ T cells because pre-ART samples had limited cell numbers. Inferences about post-ART repertoire changes are limited because no data were available on ART adherence, viral resistance or therapy changes. Starting ART was linked to a significant rise in TRB diversity, yet even with long-term ART the diversity remained significantly lower than in transplant donor controls. Owing to limited PBMC availability, only the TCR beta chain was sequenced, without alpha chain pairing.

Inclusion was restricted to participants for whom at least one PBMC sample before ART initiation and at least two post-ART samples were available. All participants with HIV were treated in the United States of America. Before DNA extraction, cryopreserved samples containing roughly 0.9-10 million PBMC were thawed and washed. At the time of the earliest PBMC sample, participants with HIV were aged between roughly 23 and 60 years. Each participant contributed PBMC samples from 1-4 timepoints before ART initiation and 2-8 timepoints after ART initiation, with a median of 7 samples. For every participant, serial HIV viral load, CD4+ T-cell count, ART history and demographic data were obtained. Using a Qiagen kit on a QIAcube, genomic DNA was extracted from unsorted PBMC, with samples processed in batches of 12. Sequencing of the TRB variable region was done with the immunoSEQ hsTCRB v3.0 assay at survey level resolution. A depth of roughly 35,000-55,000 T-cell genomes per sample was targeted for TRB sequencing. Pooled TRB libraries were sequenced on an Illumina MiSeq with a v3 150-cycle kit. Regarding the original processing steps: Analysis of repertoires was carried out in R inside a reproducible Nextflow workflow spanning QC, data transformation and analysis. LymphoSeq2, an R package for exploring AIRR-Seq data, was used to implement the custom analyses. Several samples that yielded fewer than 5000 total TRB sequences were excluded, so that about 200 HIV repertoires were analyzed. Among the approximately 190 retained HIV repertoires, 59 were collected before ART initiation and 120 to 130 after ART initiation. Repertoires were downsampled to 5000 TRB nucleotide sequences, and summary statistics were averaged over 100 downsampling iterations. Only TRB sequences with CDR3 regions of at least seven amino acids were retained for analysis. Diversity was measured with a Shannon entropy-derived clonality score and the Gini coefficient. In the repertoire networks, any two of the top 5000 CDR3 amino acid sequences were linked whenever the two sequences differed by an edit distance of one. For TRB CDR3 amino acid sequences, GLIPH2 was used to predict antigen specificity groups and MHC restriction. CDR3 amino acid sequences were matched against VDJdb and McPAS-TCR to flag known CMV, EBV, HIV or tissue antigen associations. Pre-ART, post-ART and control groups were compared with Wilcoxon signed-rank tests and Holm-Bonferroni correction. TCRdb took over this immuneACCESS table, retaining in-frame rearrangements with V and J assigned. Such tables are incomplete; in checked studies, under half of the missing clones stem from an unresolved V gene, and the remainder is unexplained. V and J calls and clone size are given by that table; D and trimming were obtained from the DNA. The sample table shows around 22,000 clones, and 70% to 90% are seen once. Roughly 7% of the sample lies in the top ten.

Sequencing used unsorted PBMCs, obtained 1.8 years before starting antiretroviral therapy. The TCR sequence derives from a woman in her 30s with HIV.

The nucleotide sequence is TGTGCCATCAGACCCGGGACAGGGGGATTGAACACTGAAGCTTTCTTT. Translated, this is CAIRPGTGGLNTEAFF. The chain joins TRBV10-3 to TRBJ1-1; 11 bases in between match TRBD1. Trimming leaves V shorter by 6 bases and J shorter by 0 bases, with the junction holding 6 bases beyond the gene matches. The CDR3 spans 16 residues, from the cysteine through the phenylalanine. Only the CDR3 part of the read is kept: 48 bases, read in frame from the first base. CDR1 and CDR2, per the germline V gene, are ENHRY and SYGVKD.